Listed below are T cell receptor beta chains from one sample, sequenced in a study of shared clonotypes between healthy human individuals. Assay: immunoSEQ multiplex PCR; the TCRdb copy retains only in-frame clones and omits some. The sample has 1.5 million to 2.5 million clones; approximately 95% are singletons. What was sequenced was naive CD8+ T cells sorted from blood. These receptors were taken from a man aged 18 to 30 in good health. Each CDR3 is given with its conserved first and last residue. D genes are given only for firm matches. Size tells how often a clone was seen (once, few, many) or the class of an expanded clone, and some rows leave it out.

CDR3nt: TGTGCCAGCAGTGGACAGGGGGCGAACCACGAGCAGTACTTC
CDR3aa: CASSGQGANHEQYF
abundance: .
j_gene: TRBJ2-7
len: 14
v_gene: TRBV28
d_gene: TRBD1

CDR3nt: TGTGCCAGCGGACAGGGGGACTACGAGCAGTACTTC
CDR3aa: CASGQGDYEQYF
abundance: .
j_gene: TRBJ2-7
len: 12
v_gene: TRBV6-1
d_gene: TRBD1

CDR3nt: TGTGCCAGCAGCATAAAAAGGACAGGGTGGACCGGGGAGCTGTTTTTT
CDR3aa: CASSIKRTGWTGELFF
abundance: .
j_gene: TRBJ2-2
len: 16
v_gene: TRBV7-2
d_gene: TRBD1

CDR3nt: TGTGCCTGGTCCAGACTAGCTCCCGGGGAGCTGTTTTTT
CDR3aa: CAWSRLAPGELFF
abundance: .
j_gene: TRBJ2-2
len: 13
v_gene: TRBV30
d_gene: TRBD2

CDR3nt: TGTGCCAGCAGTTTAACTCTCTTGGATAACACCATATATTTT
CDR3aa: CASSLTLLDNTIYF
abundance: .
j_gene: TRBJ1-3
len: 14
v_gene: TRBV28
d_gene: .

CDR3nt: TGTGCCAGCATCGAGGGACAGCCGAACACTGAAGCTTTCTTT
CDR3aa: CASIEGQPNTEAFF
abundance: .
j_gene: TRBJ1-1
len: 14
v_gene: TRBV2
d_gene: TRBD1

CDR3nt: TGCGCCAGCAGCCTGCGGTCCTTTTCACCCCTCCACTTT
CDR3aa: CASSLRSFSPLHF
abundance: few
j_gene: TRBJ1-6
len: 13
v_gene: TRBV4-1
d_gene: .

CDR3nt: TGTGCCAGCAGCTTAGTGGCGGGGTCAAGCGACGATACGCAGTATTTT
CDR3aa: CASSLVAGSSDDTQYF
abundance: .
j_gene: TRBJ2-3
len: 16
v_gene: TRBV7-2
d_gene: .

CDR3nt: TGTGCCAGCAGTGCCGGGATCGGGGAAAAACTGTTTTTT
CDR3aa: CASSAGIGEKLFF
abundance: .
j_gene: TRBJ1-4
len: 13
v_gene: TRBV28
d_gene: .

CDR3nt: TGTGCCAGTAGTTGGAGGGTTACGTACGAGCAGTACTTC
CDR3aa: CASSWRVTYEQYF
abundance: once
j_gene: TRBJ2-7
len: 13
v_gene: TRBV19
d_gene: .

CDR3nt: TGTGCCAGCAAGGATGGGGAGGGATTGACCCAGTACTTC
CDR3aa: CASKDGEGLTQYF
abundance: .
j_gene: TRBJ2-5
len: 13
v_gene: TRBV2
d_gene: TRBD2

CDR3nt: TGTGCCACCACGGGGGGGCTGAATCAGCCCCAGCATTTT
CDR3aa: CATTGGLNQPQHF
abundance: .
j_gene: TRBJ1-5
len: 13
v_gene: TRBV19
d_gene: .

CDR3nt: TGTGCCAGCAGTCGAGAGGAAGGGGACGTGAATGAAAAACTGTTTTTT
CDR3aa: CASSREEGDVNEKLFF
abundance: .
j_gene: TRBJ1-4
len: 16
v_gene: TRBV28
d_gene: .

CDR3nt: TGTGCCAGCAGCTTAGCTCCGGGGGGCCAGTTCTTC
CDR3aa: CASSLAPGGQFF
abundance: .
j_gene: TRBJ2-1
len: 12
v_gene: TRBV7-6
d_gene: .

CDR3nt: TGTGCCAGCACCTTGGCGGCGATGATTGGGAGTGAGCAGTTCTTC
CDR3aa: CASTLAAMIGSEQFF
abundance: .
j_gene: TRBJ2-1
len: 15
v_gene: TRBV27
d_gene: .

CDR3nt: TGCGCCAGCAGCCAAGAAGCGGACAGGGAGGGAGACGAGACCCAGTACTTC
CDR3aa: CASSQEADREGDETQYF
abundance: .
j_gene: TRBJ2-5
len: 17
v_gene: TRBV4-3
d_gene: .

CDR3nt: TGTGCCAGCAGCTTCAGGACCCGATACGAGCAGTACTTC
CDR3aa: CASSFRTRYEQYF
abundance: .
j_gene: TRBJ2-7
len: 13
v_gene: TRBV7-2
d_gene: .

CDR3nt: TGTGCCAGCAGTGAAAGGCAGGAGGGGTCTAGGGAGCAGTACTTC
CDR3aa: CASSERQEGSREQYF
abundance: .
j_gene: TRBJ2-7
len: 15
v_gene: TRBV2
d_gene: .

CDR3nt: TGTGCCAGCAGCCCATCCACAGGGGAAGCTTCCTACGAGCAGTACTTC
CDR3aa: CASSPSTGEASYEQYF
abundance: once
j_gene: TRBJ2-7
len: 16
v_gene: TRBV7-2
d_gene: TRBD1

CDR3nt: TGTGCCAGCAGCTTTGACAGGACTAATGAAAAACTGTTTTTT
CDR3aa: CASSFDRTNEKLFF
abundance: .
j_gene: TRBJ1-4
len: 14
v_gene: TRBV11-2
d_gene: .

CDR3nt: TGTGCCAGCAGCTTATGGGAGGGGGGGCTGATAGAGACCCAGTACTTC
CDR3aa: CASSLWEGGLIETQYF
abundance: .
j_gene: TRBJ2-5
len: 16
v_gene: TRBV7-8
d_gene: .

CDR3nt: TGTGCCAGCAGCGTAACTAGCGGGGGCCCATACGAGCAGTACTTC
CDR3aa: CASSVTSGGPYEQYF
abundance: .
j_gene: TRBJ2-7
len: 15
v_gene: TRBV21-1
d_gene: .

CDR3nt: TGTGCCAGCAGTTTAATAGCGGGCCACACAGATACGCAGTATTTT
CDR3aa: CASSLIAGHTDTQYF
abundance: .
j_gene: TRBJ2-3
len: 15
v_gene: TRBV28
d_gene: TRBD2

CDR3nt: TGTGCCAGCAGCTTAGGGTCGGGGACCGAGACAGGGTTTGGGCAGCCCCAGCATTTT
CDR3aa: CASSLGSGTETGFGQPQHF
abundance: .
j_gene: TRBJ1-5
len: 19
v_gene: TRBV7-9
d_gene: TRBD1

CDR3nt: TGTGCCAGCAGCTTGGGGAGAGTTTCCTACGAGCAGTACTTC
CDR3aa: CASSLGRVSYEQYF
abundance: .
j_gene: TRBJ2-7
len: 14
v_gene: TRBV5-6
d_gene: .

CDR3nt: TGTGCCAGCAGCTTCGGCACAGATACGCAGTATTTT
CDR3aa: CASSFGTDTQYF
abundance: .
j_gene: TRBJ2-3
len: 12
v_gene: TRBV5-4
d_gene: .